This T cell receptor (beta chain) was observed in a study of T cell repertoires in cytomegalovirus infection. Background on the study: Indications of both CMV infection and matching HLA type were provided by public TCR beta signatures.

Findings and caveats of the study: Within the response measured ex vivo, HLA-C-restricted CMV-specific TCR beta clonotypes were dominant. Using cumulative public TCR beta family frequency, the authors identified those who carried CMV together with the relevant HLA.

In regard to this clonotype: Its antigen is unidentified.

MiXCR, run by TCRdb on the reads, gives a single entry per CDR3 protein. The sample carries approximately 200,000 distinct CDR3 sequences, 28% recorded once. Sequenced input: PBMCs. The source is a human donor in good health (CMV status not recorded). Some clones in this sample may be carry-over from other donors' samples.

CDR3 sequence: CSAWRGQSNEKLFF. The CDR3 DNA is TGCAGTGCTTGGCGGGGACAGTCTAATGAAAAACTGTTTTTT. This sequence joins TRBV20-1 and TRBJ1-4; 7 bases align to TRBD1. The CDR3 spans 14 residues. Germline lookup yields CDR1 DFQATT and CDR2 SNEGSKA (reference sequence). Losses at the gene ends were 5 bases for V and 3 bases for J; bases not matched to a gene: 6.